The source of this T cell receptor beta chain is a study of radiotherapy plus CTLA-4 blockade in lung cancer. General study findings and limits: The best prediction of response reportedly came from early blood T cell clone dynamics, with interferon-beta.

Note on this clone: Its target is unknown.

Sequencing was performed with immunoSEQ multiplex PCR; in TCRdb, only in-frame clones are kept and a portion is missing. The sample lists 80,000 or so clones; 78% were seen once. The junction had 5 bases not matched to a gene; V was cut back by 5 bases and J by 0 bases. The CDR3 length is 15 residues. Germline V lookup: CDR1 SGHVS, CDR2 FQNEAQ. The source of this sequence is a human donor with non-small cell lung cancer who had a partial response to radiotherapy plus ipilimumab. Some clones in this sample may be carry-over from other donors' samples. The J gene is TRBJ2-7, the V gene TRBV7-8; 9 positions agree with TRBD1. The starting material was peripheral blood, obtained from a patient treated with radiotherapy plus ipilimumab. The CDR3 reads CASSLRDRASYEQYF. The CDR3 DNA is TGTGCCAGCAGCCTTCGGGACAGGGCCTCCTACGAGCAGTACTTC.